This TCR beta chain comes out of a study of cytomegalovirus exposure and HLA in healthy donors. At the level of the study: A prior analysis found about 120 million unique TCR beta sequences from around 180 million T cells.

The PCR ran on 60 Vbeta and 13 Jbeta primers. Profiled with immunoSEQ multiplex PCR; TCRdb holds only in-frame clones, not every one. The sample has some 210,000 clones; almost 80% are singletons. This CDR3 is built from 16 residues. In germline, CDR1 is MNHEY, CDR2 SMNVEV (reference sequence). The J segment lost 7 bases and the V segment lost 9 bases, leaving 15 bases of the junction unmatched. With respect to this clone: As yet, its antigen is unknown.

Regarding the study as a whole: Presence/absence analyses assumed roughly uniform sequencing depth across donors, which may not hold. Both high specificity and high sensitivity reportedly marked the classifier's diagnosis of cytomegalovirus status. A later analysis by the authors found several of the most significant clusters apparently linked to common viral pathogens.

The clonotype comes from a male donor in good health and CMV-seronegative. This sequence joins TRBV27 and TRBJ2-1; 10 nucleotides line up with TRBD2. Sequences were obtained from PBMCs. CDR3 sequence: CASQIPSGRRGNEQFF. As DNA, the CDR3 is TGTGCCAGTCAGATCCCTAGCGGGAGAAGGGGAAATGAGCAGTTCTTC.